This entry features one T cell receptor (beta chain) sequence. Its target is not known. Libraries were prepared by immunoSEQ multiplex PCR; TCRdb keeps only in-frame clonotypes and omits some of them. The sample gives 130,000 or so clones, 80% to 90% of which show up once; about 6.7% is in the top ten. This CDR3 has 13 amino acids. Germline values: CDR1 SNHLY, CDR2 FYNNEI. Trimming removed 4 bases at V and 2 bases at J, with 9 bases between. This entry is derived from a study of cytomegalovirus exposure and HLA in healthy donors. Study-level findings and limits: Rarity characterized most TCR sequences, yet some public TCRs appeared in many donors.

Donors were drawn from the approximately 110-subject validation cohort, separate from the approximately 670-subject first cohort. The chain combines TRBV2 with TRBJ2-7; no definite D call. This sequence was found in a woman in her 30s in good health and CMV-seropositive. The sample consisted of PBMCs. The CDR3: CASSVVHPYEQYF. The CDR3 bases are TGTGCCAGCAGTGTAGTGCACCCCTACGAGCAGTACTTC. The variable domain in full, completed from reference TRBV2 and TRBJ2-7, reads EPEVTQTPSHQVTQMGQEVILRCVPISNHLYFYWYRQILGQKVEFLVSFYNNEISEKSEIFDDQFSVERPDGSNFTLKIRSTKLEDSAMYFCASSVVHPYEQYFGPGTRLTVT.